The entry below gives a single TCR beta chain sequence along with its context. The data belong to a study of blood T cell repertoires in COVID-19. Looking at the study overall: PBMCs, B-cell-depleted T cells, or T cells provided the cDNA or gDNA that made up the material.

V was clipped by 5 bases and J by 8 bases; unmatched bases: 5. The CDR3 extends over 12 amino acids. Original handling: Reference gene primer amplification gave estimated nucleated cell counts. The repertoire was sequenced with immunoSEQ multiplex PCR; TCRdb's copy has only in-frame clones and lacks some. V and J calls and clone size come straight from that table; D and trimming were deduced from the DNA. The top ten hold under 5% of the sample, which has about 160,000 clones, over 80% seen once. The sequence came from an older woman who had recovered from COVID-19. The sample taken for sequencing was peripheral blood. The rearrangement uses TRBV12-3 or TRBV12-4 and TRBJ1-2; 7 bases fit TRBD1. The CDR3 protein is CASSRTGLGYTF. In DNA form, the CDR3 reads TGTGCCAGCAGTCGGACAGGACTCGGCTACACCTTC.